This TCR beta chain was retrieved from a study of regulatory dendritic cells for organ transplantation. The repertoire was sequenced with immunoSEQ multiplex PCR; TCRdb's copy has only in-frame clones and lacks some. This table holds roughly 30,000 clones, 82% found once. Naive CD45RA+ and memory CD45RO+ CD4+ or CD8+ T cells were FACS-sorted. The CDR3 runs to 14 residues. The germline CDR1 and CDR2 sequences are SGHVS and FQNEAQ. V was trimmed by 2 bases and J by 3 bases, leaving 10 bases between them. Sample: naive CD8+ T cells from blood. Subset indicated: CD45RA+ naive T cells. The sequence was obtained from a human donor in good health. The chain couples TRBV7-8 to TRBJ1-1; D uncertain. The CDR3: CASSLLWGDTEAFF. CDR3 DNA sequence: TGTGCCAGCAGCTTATTATGGGGAGACACTGAAGCTTTCTTT.